The rows below give T cell receptor beta chains drawn from one sample of a study of T cell responses to AZD1222 COVID-19 vaccine. Assay: immunoSEQ multiplex PCR; the TCRdb copy retains only in-frame clones and omits some. This table holds around 120,000 clones, 85% to 90% found once. The sequenced sample was peripheral blood, obtained on day 0 of AZD1222 vaccination. Receptor source: an adult in good health. Each CDR3 is given with its conserved first and last residue.

TRBV9,TRBJ1-1,13,CASSVVSNTEAFF
TRBV19,TRBJ1-1,14,CASSRPDRNTEAFF
TRBV18,TRBJ2-3,15,CASSPQQARTDTQYF
TRBV5-5,TRBJ2-7,15,CASSFGRAFAYEQYF
TRBV3-1/TRBV3-2,TRBJ1-1,13,CASSPHQNTEAFF
TRBV20-1,TRBJ2-3,10,CSARTDTQYF
TRBV5-6,TRBJ1-2,14,CASSLGGLSSGYTF
TRBV11-3,TRBJ2-2,15,CASSRQGANTGELFF
TRBV7-6,TRBJ2-3,16,CASSLNPDMMGDTQYF
TRBV2,TRBJ2-7,13,CAWGLRGSYEQYF
TRBV28,TRBJ2-7,16,CASSFGLAELSYEQYF
TRBV21-1,TRBJ2-7,14,CASSPRRGSYEQYF
TRBV5-1,TRBJ2-1,16,CASSPGGTYSYNEQFF
TRBV3-1/TRBV3-2,TRBJ1-2,15,CASSQDWSGKYGYTF
TRBV3-1/TRBV3-2,TRBJ1-2,13,CASSQAGLRGYTF